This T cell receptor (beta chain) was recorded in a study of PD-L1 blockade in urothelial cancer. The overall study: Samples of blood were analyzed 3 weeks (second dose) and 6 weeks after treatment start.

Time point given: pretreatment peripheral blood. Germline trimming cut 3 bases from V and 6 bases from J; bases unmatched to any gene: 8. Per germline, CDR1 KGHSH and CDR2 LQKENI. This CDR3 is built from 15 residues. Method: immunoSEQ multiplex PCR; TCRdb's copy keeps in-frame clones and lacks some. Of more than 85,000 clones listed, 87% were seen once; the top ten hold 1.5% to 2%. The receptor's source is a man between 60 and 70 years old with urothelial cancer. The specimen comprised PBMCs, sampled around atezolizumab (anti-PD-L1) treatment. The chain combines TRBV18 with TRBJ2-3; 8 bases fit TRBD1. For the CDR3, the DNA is TGTGCCAGCTCACCTTCAGGACAGGGATCCGATACGCAGTATTTT. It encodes CASSPSGQGSDTQYF.